The clone carrying this T cell receptor (beta chain) was counted once. Those enrolled, adults aged roughly 18 to 95 years, came from some 25 US areas. Grouping used clinical history reported by participants in a survey and questionnaire. The sample originates from a study of blood T cell repertoires in COVID-19. Study at large: Sites in the United States, Italy and Spain provided acute and convalescent COVID-19 samples. Nucleic acid was either cDNA or gDNA, and it came from T cells, B-cell-depleted T cells, or PBMCs.

Profiled with immunoSEQ multiplex PCR; TCRdb holds only in-frame clones, not every one. The sample gives 350,000 to 400,000 clones, around 87% of which show up once; about 2.1% is in the top ten. The sequenced sample was PBMCs or T cells enriched from blood (not recorded which). This clonotype originated in a middle-aged man in a cohort exposed to, infected with or recovered from COVID-19 (not recorded which).

The CDR3 DNA sequence: TGTGCCAGCAGCCGGGGACTAGCGGGTACGAACACCGGGGAGCTGTTTTTT. Its translation is CASSRGLAGTNTGELFF. The chain links TRBV3-1 (or the pseudogene TRBV3-2) to TRBJ2-2; 12 bases are shared with TRBD2. The germline gives CDR1 LGHDT, CDR2 YNNKEL (reference sequence). With V trimmed by 4 bases and J by 0 bases, 3 bases remained unmatched. This CDR3 has 17 amino acids.